Reported below is one TCR beta chain. Its antigen remains unknown. These data belong to a study of PD-L1 blockade in urothelial cancer. V lost 1 base and J 3 bases, leaving 10 bases between the germline ends. The CDR3 is made up of 13 amino acids. CDR1 and CDR2 from the germline V gene are GTSNPN and SVGIG (reference sequence). Study results and limitations: Where pretreatment blood TCR clonality fell below the median, better survival was predicted.

Data came from immunoSEQ multiplex PCR; TCRdb stores just in-frame clones and leaves some out. Of 100,000 to 150,000 clones in the sample, approximately 84% are singletons; the top ten hold roughly 2.9%. Sample time point: pretreatment peripheral blood. Each patient gave between 1 and 8 samples of peripheral blood mononuclear cells, which were collected pretreatment and during treatment. Sequenced material: PBMCs, taken around atezolizumab (anti-PD-L1) treatment. This TCR came from a man aged 50 to 60 with urothelial cancer. V gene TRBV30 combines with J gene TRBJ2-7, with a possible D match to TRBD2 (5 bases). The CDR3 DNA sequence: TGTGCCTGGAGTGGGCGGGCCAGCTACGAGCAGTACTTC. This codes for CAWSGRASYEQYF.